A selection of T cell receptor beta chains follows, all from one sample in a study of blood T cell repertoires in COVID-19. Assay used: immunoSEQ multiplex PCR; TCRdb lists only in-frame clones, some missing. The sample records around 69,000 clones, almost 85% being singletons. The specimen sequenced was peripheral blood. These receptors all stem from a man in his fifties or sixties with acute or convalescent COVID-19. Both conserved end residues are part of each CDR3. Fields, in order: J gene, clone size, CDR3 length, D gene, V gene, CDR3 protein, CDR3 DNA. The D gene is left open where the match is weak. A row's size may be missing; if present it is once, few, many or a size class.

J gene: TRBJ2-5
clone size: NA
CDR3 length: 15
D gene: TRBD2
V gene: TRBV6-5
CDR3 protein: CASRRNPTSVETQYF
CDR3 DNA: TGTGCCAGCAGGAGAAACCCGACTAGCGTAGAGACCCAGTACTTC

J gene: TRBJ1-3
clone size: NA
CDR3 length: 16
D gene: NA
V gene: TRBV28
CDR3 protein: CASSFEAGFTGNTIYF
CDR3 DNA: TGTGCCAGCAGTTTCGAGGCTGGATTTACTGGAAACACCATATATTTT

J gene: TRBJ2-2
clone size: NA
CDR3 length: 14
D gene: NA
V gene: TRBV5-4
CDR3 protein: CASTPVGATGELFF
CDR3 DNA: TGTGCCAGCACCCCAGTTGGTGCAACCGGGGAGCTGTTTTTT

J gene: TRBJ1-2
clone size: once
CDR3 length: 13
D gene: TRBD1
V gene: TRBV13
CDR3 protein: CASSSGTGRSYTF
CDR3 DNA: TGTGCCAGCAGCTCCGGGACAGGACGTAGCTACACCTTC

J gene: TRBJ2-7
clone size: NA
CDR3 length: 14
D gene: NA
V gene: TRBV19
CDR3 protein: CASSTAAGTYEQYF
CDR3 DNA: TGTGCCAGTAGTACGGCGGCGGGAACCTACGAGCAGTACTTC

J gene: TRBJ1-2
clone size: NA
CDR3 length: 14
D gene: TRBD1
V gene: TRBV10-3
CDR3 protein: CAITGQGGDYGYTF
CDR3 DNA: TGTGCCATCACCGGACAGGGAGGAGACTATGGCTACACCTTC

J gene: TRBJ2-5
clone size: NA
CDR3 length: 13
D gene: NA
V gene: TRBV11-3
CDR3 protein: CASSLIRGETQYF
CDR3 DNA: TGTGCCAGCAGCTTAATTCGGGGGGAGACCCAGTACTTC

J gene: TRBJ2-5
clone size: NA
CDR3 length: 13
D gene: NA
V gene: TRBV30
CDR3 protein: CAWSPEVQETQYF
CDR3 DNA: TGTGCCTGGAGCCCAGAGGTCCAAGAGACCCAGTACTTC

J gene: TRBJ2-3
clone size: NA
CDR3 length: 18
D gene: NA
V gene: TRBV5-5
CDR3 protein: CASSLAGGSWEGKDTQYF
CDR3 DNA: TGTGCCAGCAGCTTGGCCGGGGGTTCATGGGAAGGGAAAGATACGCAGTATTTT

J gene: TRBJ2-3
clone size: NA
CDR3 length: 15
D gene: TRBD2
V gene: TRBV24-1
CDR3 protein: CATSDFTGGADTQYF
CDR3 DNA: TGTGCCACCAGTGATTTCACCGGGGGGGCGGATACGCAGTATTTT

J gene: TRBJ2-2
clone size: NA
CDR3 length: 15
D gene: TRBD2
V gene: TRBV6-5
CDR3 protein: CASRTSGGAVGELFF
CDR3 DNA: TGTGCCAGCCGGACTAGCGGGGGGGCCGTCGGGGAGCTGTTTTTT

J gene: TRBJ1-5
clone size: NA
CDR3 length: 14
D gene: TRBD1
V gene: TRBV5-8
CDR3 protein: CASSRGQAEEPQHF
CDR3 DNA: TGTGCCAGCAGCCGAGGACAGGCCGAGGAGCCCCAGCATTTT

J gene: TRBJ1-5
clone size: NA
CDR3 length: 13
D gene: NA
V gene: TRBV19
CDR3 protein: CASRKPDSQPQHF
CDR3 DNA: TGTGCCAGTCGAAAGCCGGACAGTCAGCCCCAGCATTTT

J gene: TRBJ2-1
clone size: NA
CDR3 length: 13
D gene: NA
V gene: TRBV10-3
CDR3 protein: CASTPAGYNEQFF
CDR3 DNA: TGTGCCAGCACTCCCGCAGGGTACAATGAGCAGTTCTTC

J gene: TRBJ2-2
clone size: NA
CDR3 length: 14
D gene: NA
V gene: TRBV11-2
CDR3 protein: CASSSRVNTGELFF
CDR3 DNA: TGTGCCAGCAGCTCCAGGGTCAACACCGGGGAGCTGTTTTTT

J gene: TRBJ1-2
clone size: NA
CDR3 length: 10
D gene: NA
V gene: TRBV30
CDR3 protein: CACNRDGYTF
CDR3 DNA: TGTGCCTGTAACAGGGATGGCTACACCTTC

J gene: TRBJ1-1
clone size: NA
CDR3 length: 13
D gene: NA
V gene: TRBV7-9
CDR3 protein: CASSSRGNTEAFF
CDR3 DNA: TGTGCCAGCAGCTCTAGAGGGAACACTGAAGCTTTCTTT

J gene: TRBJ2-7
clone size: NA
CDR3 length: 14
D gene: NA
V gene: TRBV30
CDR3 protein: CAWSRGRATYEQYF
CDR3 DNA: TGTGCCTGGAGTAGGGGCAGGGCTACCTACGAGCAGTACTTC

J gene: TRBJ2-6
clone size: NA
CDR3 length: 16
D gene: NA
V gene: TRBV24-1
CDR3 protein: CATSDWAHSGANVLTF
CDR3 DNA: TGTGCCACCAGTGACTGGGCCCACTCTGGGGCCAACGTCCTGACTTTC

J gene: TRBJ1-1
clone size: NA
CDR3 length: 16
D gene: TRBD1
V gene: TRBV30
CDR3 protein: CAWSAGTGRMNTEAFF
CDR3 DNA: TGTGCCTGGAGTGCCGGGACAGGGAGGATGAACACTGAAGCTTTCTTT

J gene: TRBJ1-2
clone size: once
CDR3 length: 14
D gene: TRBD1
V gene: TRBV4-1
CDR3 protein: CASSQAGGNYGYTF
CDR3 DNA: TGCGCCAGCAGCCAGGCAGGGGGCAACTATGGCTACACCTTC

J gene: TRBJ2-1
clone size: NA
CDR3 length: 15
D gene: TRBD1
V gene: TRBV11-3
CDR3 protein: CASSLVQGANSEQFF
CDR3 DNA: TGTGCCAGCAGCTTAGTCCAGGGGGCGAACTCTGAGCAGTTCTTC

J gene: TRBJ1-1
clone size: NA
CDR3 length: 13
D gene: NA
V gene: TRBV27
CDR3 protein: CASSPAGYTEAFF
CDR3 DNA: TGTGCCAGCAGCCCAGCGGGATACACTGAAGCTTTCTTT

J gene: TRBJ2-5
clone size: NA
CDR3 length: 14
D gene: NA
V gene: TRBV27
CDR3 protein: CASRISRYEETQYF
CDR3 DNA: TGTGCCAGCAGGATCTCTAGATATGAAGAGACCCAGTACTTC